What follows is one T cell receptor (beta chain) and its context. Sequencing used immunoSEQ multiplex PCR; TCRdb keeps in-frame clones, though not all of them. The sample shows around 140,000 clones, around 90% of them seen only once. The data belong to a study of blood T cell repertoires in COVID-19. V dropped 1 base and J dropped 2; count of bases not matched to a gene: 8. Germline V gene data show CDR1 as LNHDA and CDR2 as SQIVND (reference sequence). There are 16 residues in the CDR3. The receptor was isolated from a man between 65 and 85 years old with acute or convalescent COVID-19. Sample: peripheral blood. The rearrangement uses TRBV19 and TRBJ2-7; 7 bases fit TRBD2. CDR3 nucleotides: TGTGCCAGTAGTATAGGACCGGGTGGGACTACCTACGAGCAGTACTTC. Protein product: CASSIGPGGTTYEQYF.